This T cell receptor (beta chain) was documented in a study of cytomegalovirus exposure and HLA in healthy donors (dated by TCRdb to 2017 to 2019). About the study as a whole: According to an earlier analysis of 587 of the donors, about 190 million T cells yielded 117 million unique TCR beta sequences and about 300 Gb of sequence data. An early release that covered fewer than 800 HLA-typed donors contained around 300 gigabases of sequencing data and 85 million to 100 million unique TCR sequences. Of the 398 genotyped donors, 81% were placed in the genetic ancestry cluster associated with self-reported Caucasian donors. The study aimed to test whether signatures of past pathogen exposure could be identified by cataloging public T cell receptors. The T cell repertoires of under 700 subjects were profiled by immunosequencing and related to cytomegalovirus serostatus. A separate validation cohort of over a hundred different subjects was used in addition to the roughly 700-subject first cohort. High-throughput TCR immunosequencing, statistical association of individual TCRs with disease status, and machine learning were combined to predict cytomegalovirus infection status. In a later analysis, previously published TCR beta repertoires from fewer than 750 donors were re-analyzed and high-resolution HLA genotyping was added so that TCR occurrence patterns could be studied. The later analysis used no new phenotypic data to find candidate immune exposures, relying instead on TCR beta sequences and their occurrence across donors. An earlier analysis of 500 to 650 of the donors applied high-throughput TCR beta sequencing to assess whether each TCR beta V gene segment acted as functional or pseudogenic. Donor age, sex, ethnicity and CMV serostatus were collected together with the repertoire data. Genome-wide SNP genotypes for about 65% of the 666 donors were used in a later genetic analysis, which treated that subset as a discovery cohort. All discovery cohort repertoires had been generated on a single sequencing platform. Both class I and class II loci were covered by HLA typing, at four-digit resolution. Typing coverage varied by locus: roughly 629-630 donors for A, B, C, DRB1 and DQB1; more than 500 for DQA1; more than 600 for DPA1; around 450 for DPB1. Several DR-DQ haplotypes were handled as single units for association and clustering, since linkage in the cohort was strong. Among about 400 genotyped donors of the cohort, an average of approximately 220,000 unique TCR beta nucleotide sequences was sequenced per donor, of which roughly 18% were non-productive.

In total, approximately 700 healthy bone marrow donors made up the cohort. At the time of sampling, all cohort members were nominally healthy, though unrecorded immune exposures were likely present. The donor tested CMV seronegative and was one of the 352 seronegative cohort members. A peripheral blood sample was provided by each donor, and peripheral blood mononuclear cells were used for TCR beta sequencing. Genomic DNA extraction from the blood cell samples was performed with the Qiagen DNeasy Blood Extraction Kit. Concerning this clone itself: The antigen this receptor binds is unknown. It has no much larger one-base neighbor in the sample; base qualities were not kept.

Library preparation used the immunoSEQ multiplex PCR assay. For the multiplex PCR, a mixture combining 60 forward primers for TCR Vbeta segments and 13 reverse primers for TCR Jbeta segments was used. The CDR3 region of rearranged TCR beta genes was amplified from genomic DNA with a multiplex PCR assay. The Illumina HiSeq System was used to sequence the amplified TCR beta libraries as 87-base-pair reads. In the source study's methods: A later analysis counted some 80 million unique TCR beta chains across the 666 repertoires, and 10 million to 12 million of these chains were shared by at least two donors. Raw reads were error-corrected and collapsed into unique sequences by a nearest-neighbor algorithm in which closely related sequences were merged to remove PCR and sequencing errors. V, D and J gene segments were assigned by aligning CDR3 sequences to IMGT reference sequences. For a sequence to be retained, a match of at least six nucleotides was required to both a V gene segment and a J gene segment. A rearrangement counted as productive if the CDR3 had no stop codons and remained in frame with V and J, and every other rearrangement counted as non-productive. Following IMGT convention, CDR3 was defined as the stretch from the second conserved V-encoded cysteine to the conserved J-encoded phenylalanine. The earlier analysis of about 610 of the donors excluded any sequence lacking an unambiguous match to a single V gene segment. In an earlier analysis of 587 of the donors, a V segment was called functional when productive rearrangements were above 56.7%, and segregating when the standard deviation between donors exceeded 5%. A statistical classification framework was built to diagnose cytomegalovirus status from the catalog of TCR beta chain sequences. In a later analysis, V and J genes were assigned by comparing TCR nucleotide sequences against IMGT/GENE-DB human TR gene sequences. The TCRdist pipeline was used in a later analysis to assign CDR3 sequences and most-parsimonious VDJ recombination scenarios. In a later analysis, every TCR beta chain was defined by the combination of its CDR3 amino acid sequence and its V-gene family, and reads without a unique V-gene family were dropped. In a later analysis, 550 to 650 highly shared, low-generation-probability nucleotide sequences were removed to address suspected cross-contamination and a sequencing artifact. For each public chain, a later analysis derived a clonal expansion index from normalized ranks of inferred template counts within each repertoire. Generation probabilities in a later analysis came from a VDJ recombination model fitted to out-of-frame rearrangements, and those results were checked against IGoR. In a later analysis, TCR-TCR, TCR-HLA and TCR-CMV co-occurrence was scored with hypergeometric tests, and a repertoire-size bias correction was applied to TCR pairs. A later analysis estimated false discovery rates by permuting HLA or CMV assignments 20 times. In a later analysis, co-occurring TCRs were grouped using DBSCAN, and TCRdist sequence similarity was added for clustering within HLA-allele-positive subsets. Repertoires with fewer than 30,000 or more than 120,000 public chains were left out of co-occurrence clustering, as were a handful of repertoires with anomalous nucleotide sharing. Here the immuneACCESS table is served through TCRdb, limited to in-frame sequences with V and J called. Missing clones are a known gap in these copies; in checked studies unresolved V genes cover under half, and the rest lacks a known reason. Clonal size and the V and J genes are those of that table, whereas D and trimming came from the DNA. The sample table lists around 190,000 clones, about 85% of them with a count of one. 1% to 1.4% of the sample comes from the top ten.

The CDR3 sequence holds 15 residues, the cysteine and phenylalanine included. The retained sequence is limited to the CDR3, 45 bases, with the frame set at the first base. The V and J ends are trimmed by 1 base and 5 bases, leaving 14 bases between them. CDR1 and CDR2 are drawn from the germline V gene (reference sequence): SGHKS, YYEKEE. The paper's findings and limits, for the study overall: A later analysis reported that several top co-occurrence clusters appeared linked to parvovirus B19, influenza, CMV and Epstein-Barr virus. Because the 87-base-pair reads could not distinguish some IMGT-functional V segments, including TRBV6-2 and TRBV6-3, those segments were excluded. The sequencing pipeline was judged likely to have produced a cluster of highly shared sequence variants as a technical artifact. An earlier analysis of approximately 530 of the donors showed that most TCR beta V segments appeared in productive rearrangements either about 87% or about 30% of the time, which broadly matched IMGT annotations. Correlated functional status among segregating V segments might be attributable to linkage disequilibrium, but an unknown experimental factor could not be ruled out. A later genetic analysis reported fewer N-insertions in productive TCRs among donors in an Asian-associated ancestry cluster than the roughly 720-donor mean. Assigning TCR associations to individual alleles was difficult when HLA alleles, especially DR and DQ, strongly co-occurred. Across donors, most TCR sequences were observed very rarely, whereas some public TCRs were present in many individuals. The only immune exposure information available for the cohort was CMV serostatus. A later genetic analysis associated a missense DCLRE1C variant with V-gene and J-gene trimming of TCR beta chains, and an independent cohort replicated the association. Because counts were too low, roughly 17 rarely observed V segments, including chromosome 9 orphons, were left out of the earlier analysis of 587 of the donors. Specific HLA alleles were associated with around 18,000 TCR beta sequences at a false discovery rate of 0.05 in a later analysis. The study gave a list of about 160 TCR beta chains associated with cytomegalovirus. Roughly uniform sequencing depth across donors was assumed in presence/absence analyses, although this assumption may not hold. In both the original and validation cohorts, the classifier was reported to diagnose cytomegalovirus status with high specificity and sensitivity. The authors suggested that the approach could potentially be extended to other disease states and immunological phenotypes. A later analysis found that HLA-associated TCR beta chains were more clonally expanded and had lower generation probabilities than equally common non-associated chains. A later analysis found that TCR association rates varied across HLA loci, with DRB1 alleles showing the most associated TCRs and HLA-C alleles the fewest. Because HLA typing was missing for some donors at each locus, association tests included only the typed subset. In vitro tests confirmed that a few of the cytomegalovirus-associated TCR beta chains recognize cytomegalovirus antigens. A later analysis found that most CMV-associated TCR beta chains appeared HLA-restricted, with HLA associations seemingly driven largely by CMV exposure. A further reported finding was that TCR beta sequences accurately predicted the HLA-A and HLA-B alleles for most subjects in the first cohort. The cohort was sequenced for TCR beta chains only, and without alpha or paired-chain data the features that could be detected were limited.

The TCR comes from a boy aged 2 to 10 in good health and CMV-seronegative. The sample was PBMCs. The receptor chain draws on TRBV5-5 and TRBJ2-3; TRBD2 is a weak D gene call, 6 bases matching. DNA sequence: TGTGCCAGCAGCTTGCGGCGGGATGGTCTAGATACGCAGTATTTT. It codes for CASSLRRDGLDTQYF.